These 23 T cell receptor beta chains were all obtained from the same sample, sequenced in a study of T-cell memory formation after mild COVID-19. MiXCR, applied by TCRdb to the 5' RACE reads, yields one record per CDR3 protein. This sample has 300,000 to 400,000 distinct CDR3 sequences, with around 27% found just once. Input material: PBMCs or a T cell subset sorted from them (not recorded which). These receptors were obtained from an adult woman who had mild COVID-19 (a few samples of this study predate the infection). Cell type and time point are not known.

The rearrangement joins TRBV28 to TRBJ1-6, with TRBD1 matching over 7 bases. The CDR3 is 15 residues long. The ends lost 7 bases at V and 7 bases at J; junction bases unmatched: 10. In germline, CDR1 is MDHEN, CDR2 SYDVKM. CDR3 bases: TGTGCCAGCAATCCGTCCAGGGGGGTAAATTCACCCCTCCACTTT. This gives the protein CASNPSRGVNSPLHF.

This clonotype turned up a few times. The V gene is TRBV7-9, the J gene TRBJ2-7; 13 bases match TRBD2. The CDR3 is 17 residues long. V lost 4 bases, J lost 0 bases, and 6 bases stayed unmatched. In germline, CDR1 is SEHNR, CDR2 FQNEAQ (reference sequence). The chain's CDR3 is CASSSGTSGKSSYEQYF. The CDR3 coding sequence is TGTGCCAGCAGCTCGGGGACTAGCGGGAAGAGCTCCTACGAGCAGTACTTC.

The CDR3 nucleotides read TGTGCCAGCAGTTACTCGAGGTTTTGGGGCGGCTCACGAGAGTATACGCAGTATTTT. Amino acid sequence: CASSYSRFWGGSREYTQYF. This chain joins TRBV6-5 and TRBJ2-3; possible D gene TRBD1, 5 bases. Trimming shortened V by 0 bases and J by 7 bases, and 26 bases separated the two germline ends. Germline CDR1 MNHEY, CDR2 SVGAGI. The CDR3 contains 19 residues.

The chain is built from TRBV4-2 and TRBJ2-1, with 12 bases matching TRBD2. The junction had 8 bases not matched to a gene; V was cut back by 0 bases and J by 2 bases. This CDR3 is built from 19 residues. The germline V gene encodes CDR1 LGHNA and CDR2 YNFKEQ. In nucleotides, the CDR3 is TGTGCCAGCAGCCAAGATGGCGGCTCTAGCGGGGGGGCCTACAATGAGCAGTTCTTC. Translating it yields CASSQDGGSSGGAYNEQFF.

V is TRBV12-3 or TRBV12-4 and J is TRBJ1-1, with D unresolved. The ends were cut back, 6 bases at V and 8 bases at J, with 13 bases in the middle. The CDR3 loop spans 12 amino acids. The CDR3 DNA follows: TGTGCCAGCAGCATTAGCCTCTTCGAAGCTTTCTTT. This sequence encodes CASSISLFEAFF.

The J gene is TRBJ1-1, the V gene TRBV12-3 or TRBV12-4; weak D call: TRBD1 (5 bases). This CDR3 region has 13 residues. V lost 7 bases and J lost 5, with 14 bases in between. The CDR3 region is CASNWGPETEAFF. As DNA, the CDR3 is TGTGCCAGCAATTGGGGCCCCGAGACTGAAGCTTTCTTT.

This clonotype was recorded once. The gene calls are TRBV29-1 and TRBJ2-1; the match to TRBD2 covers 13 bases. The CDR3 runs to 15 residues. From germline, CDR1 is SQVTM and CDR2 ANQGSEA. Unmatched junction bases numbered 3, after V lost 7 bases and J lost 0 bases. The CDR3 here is CSAGTSGVSYNEQFF. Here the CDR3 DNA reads TGCAGCGCCGGGACTAGCGGGGTCTCCTACAATGAGCAGTTCTTC.

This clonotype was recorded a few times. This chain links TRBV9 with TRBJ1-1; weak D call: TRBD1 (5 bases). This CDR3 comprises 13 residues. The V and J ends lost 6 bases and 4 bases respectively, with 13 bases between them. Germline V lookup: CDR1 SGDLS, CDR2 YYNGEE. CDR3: CASINRDFTEAFF. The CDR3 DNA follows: TGTGCCAGCATCAACCGGGACTTCACTGAAGCTTTCTTT.

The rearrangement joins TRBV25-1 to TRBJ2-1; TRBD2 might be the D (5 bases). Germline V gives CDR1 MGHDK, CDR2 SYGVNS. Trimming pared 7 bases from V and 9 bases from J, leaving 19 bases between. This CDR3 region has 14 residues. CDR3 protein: CASTTRVEAGEQFF. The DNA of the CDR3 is TGTGCCAGCACCACAAGGGTGGAGGCAGGTGAGCAGTTCTTC. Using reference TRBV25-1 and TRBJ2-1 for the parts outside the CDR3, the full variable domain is EADIYQTPRYLVIGTGKKITLECSQTMGHDKMYWYQQDPGMELHLIHYSYGVNSTEKGDLSSESTVSRIRTEHFPLTLESARPSHTSQYLCASTTRVEAGEQFFGPGTRLTVL.

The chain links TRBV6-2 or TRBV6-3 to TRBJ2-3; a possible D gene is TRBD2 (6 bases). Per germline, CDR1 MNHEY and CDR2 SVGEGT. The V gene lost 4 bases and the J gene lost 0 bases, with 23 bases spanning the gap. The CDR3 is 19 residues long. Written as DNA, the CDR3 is TGTGCCAGCAGTTCCCCACCTCCCCTTTTGGCGGGGAGCACAGATACGCAGTATTTT. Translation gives CASSSPPPLLAGSTDTQYF.

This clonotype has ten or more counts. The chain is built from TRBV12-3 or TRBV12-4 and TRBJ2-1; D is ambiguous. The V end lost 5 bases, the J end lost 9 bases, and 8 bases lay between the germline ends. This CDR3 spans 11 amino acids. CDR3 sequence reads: CASSLTGEQFF. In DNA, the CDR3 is TGTGCCAGCAGTCTCACCGGTGAGCAGTTCTTC.

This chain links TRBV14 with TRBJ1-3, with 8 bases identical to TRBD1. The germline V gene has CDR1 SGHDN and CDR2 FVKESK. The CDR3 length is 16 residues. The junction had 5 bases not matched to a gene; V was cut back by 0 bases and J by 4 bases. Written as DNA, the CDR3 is TGTGCCAGCAGCCAAGAAGTCAGGGGGCGAGGAAACACCATATATTTT. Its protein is CASSQEVRGRGNTIYF.

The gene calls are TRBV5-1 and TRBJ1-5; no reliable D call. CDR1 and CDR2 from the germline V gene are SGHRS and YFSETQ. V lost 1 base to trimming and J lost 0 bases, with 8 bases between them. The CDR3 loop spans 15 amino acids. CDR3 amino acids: CASSLLSNSNQPQHF. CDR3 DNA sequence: TGCGCCAGCAGCTTGCTAAGTAATAGCAATCAGCCCCAGCATTTT.

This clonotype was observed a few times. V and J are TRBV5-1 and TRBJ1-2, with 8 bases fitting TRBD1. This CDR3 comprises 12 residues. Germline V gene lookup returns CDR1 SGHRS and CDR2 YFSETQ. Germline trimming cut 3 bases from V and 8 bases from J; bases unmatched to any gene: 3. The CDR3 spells CASSSGDRGYTF. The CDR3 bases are TGCGCCAGCAGCTCGGGGGACAGGGGCTACACCTTC.

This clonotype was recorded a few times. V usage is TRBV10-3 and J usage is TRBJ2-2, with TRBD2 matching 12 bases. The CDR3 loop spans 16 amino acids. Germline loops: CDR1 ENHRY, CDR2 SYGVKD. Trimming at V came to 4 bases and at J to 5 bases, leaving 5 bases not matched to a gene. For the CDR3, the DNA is TGTGCCATCAGTGGAAAAACTAGCGGGGGGACCGGGGAGCTGTTTTTT. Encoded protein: CAISGKTSGGTGELFF.

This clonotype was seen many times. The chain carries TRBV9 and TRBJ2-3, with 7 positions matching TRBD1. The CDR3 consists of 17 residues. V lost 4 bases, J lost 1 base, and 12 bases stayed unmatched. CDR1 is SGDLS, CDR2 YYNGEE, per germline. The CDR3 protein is CASSLTWDSLRTDTQYF. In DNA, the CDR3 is TGTGCCAGCAGCCTCACTTGGGACAGCCTTCGCACAGATACGCAGTATTTT.

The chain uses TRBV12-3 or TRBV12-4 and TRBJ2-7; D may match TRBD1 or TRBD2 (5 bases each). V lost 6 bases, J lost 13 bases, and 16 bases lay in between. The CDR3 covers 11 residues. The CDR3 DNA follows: TGTGCCAGCAGAGATCCGGGACCAATCTACTTC. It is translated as CASRDPGPIYF.

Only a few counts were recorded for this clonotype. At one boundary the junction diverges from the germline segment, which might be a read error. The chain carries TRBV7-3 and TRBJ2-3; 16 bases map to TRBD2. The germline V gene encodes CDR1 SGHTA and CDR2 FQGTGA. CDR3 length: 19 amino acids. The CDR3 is CASSLTGTSGGAGTDTQYF. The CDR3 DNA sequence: TGTGCCAGCAGCCTAACCGGGACTAGCGGGGGGGCCGGCACAGATACGCAGTATTTT.

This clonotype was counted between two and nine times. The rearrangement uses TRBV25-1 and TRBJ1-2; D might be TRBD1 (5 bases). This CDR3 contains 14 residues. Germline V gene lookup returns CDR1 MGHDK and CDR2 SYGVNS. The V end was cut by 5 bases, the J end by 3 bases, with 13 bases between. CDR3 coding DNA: TGTGCCAGCAGTCCGAGGGGCAGATACTATGGCTACACCTTC. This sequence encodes CASSPRGRYYGYTF.

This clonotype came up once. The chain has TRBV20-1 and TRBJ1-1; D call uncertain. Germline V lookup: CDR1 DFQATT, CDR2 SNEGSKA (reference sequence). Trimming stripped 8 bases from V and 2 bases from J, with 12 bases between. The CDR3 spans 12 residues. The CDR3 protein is CSPLTGNTEAFF. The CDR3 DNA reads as TGCAGTCCCCTTACCGGAAACACTGAAGCTTTCTTT.

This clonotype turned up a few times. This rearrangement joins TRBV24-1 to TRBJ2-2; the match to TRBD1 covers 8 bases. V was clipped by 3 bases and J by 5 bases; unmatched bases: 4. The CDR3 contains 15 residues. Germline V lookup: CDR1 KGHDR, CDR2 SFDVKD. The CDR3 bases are TGTGCCACCAGTGATGCGGACAGGGAGACCGGGGAGCTGTTTTTT. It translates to CATSDADRETGELFF.

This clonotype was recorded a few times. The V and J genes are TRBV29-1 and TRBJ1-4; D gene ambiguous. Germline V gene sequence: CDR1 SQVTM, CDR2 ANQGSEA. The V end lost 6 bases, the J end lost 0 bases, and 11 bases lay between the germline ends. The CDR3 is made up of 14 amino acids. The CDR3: CSVRLDPTNEKLFF. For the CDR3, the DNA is TGCAGCGTGCGGCTAGATCCAACTAATGAAAAACTGTTTTTT.

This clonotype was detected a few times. The CDR3 reads CASAGEGVGSEQYF. The CDR3 DNA reads TGCGCCAGCGCGGGGGAGGGAGTAGGGTCCGAGCAGTACTTC. The chain combines TRBV4-1 with TRBJ2-7; 7 nucleotides align to TRBD2. V shed 8 bases and J 6 bases; nucleotides not matched to a gene: 13. Per germline, CDR1 MGHRA and CDR2 YSYEKL. This CDR3 region has 14 residues.